The 5 T cell receptor beta chains reported below all come from one sample, sequenced in a study of early T cells in non-severe SARS-CoV-2 infection. MiXCR, run by TCRdb on the 5' RACE reads, gives a single entry per CDR3 protein. The table includes tens of thousands of distinct CDR3 sequences, around 11% detected once. The sample consisted of whole blood, taken at baseline. These receptors were collected from an adult who was a healthcare worker with PCR-confirmed SARS-CoV-2 infection or an uninfected control (not recorded which).

This clonotype has more than one count but fewer than ten. The chain has TRBV6-6 and TRBJ1-1; D gene ambiguous. This CDR3 is built from 14 residues. V was cut by 4 bases and J by 6 bases, with 15 bases left in between. Germline V gives CDR1 MNHNY, CDR2 SVGAGI (reference sequence). CDR3 nucleotides: TGTGCCAGCAGTTCTCAACCTCCGAGAGCTGAAGCTTTCTTT. This encodes CASSSQPPRAEAFF.

The table lists this clonotype with a few counts. The J gene is TRBJ2-5, the V gene TRBV24-1; 11 bases line up with TRBD2. V gave up 4 bases and J gave up 1 base; unmatched junction bases: 4. Germline CDR1 KGHDR, CDR2 SFDVKD. This CDR3 has 16 amino acids. The CDR3 reads CATSDLGTSGQETQYF. CDR3 DNA sequence: TGTGCCACCAGTGACCTTGGGACTAGCGGCCAAGAGACCCAGTACTTC.

This clonotype came up many times. V gene TRBV7-3 combines with J gene TRBJ1-4; the match to TRBD1 covers 7 bases. V dropped 5 bases and J dropped 0; count of bases not matched to a gene: 3. Germline CDR1 SGHTA, CDR2 FQGTGA. This CDR3 is 15 amino acids long. CDR3: CASSPGTATNEKLFF. CDR3 nucleotide sequence: TGTGCCAGCAGCCCGGGGACAGCAACTAATGAAAAACTGTTTTTT.

This clonotype has just a few counts. The chain couples TRBV11-2 to TRBJ2-5; 9 positions match TRBD2. CDR1 SGHAT and CDR2 FQNNGV come from the germline V gene. The CDR3 runs 15 residues. With V trimmed by 5 bases and J by 7 bases, 11 bases remained unmatched. In DNA, the CDR3 is TGTGCCAGCAGCCGGACTAGCGATCGCCCGGGGACCCAGTACTTC. It encodes CASSRTSDRPGTQYF.

The table lists this clonotype with many counts. CDR3: CASSQEVLSNEQFF. DNA of the CDR3: TGTGCCAGCAGCCAAGAGGTTCTGTCAAATGAGCAGTTCTTC. The rearrangement uses TRBV3-1 and TRBJ2-1; D is unclear. CDR3 length equals 14 residues. CDR1 and CDR2 from the germline V gene are LGHDT and YNNKEL (reference sequence). Trimming removed 0 bases at V and 7 bases at J, with 10 bases between.